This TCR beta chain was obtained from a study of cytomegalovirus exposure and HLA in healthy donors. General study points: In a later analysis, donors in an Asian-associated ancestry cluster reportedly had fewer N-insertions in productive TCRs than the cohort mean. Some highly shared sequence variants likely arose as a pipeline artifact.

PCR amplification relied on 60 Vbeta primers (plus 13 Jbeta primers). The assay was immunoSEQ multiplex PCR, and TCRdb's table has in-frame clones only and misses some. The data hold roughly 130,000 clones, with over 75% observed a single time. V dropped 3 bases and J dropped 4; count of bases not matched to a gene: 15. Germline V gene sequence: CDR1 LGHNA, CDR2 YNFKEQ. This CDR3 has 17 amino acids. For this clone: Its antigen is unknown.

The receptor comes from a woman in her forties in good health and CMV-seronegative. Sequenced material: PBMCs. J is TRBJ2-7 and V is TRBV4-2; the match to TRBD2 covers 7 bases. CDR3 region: CASSHGTGGSSSYEQYF. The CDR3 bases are TGTGCCAGCAGCCATGGGACGGGCGGGAGCTCGTCTTACGAGCAGTACTTC.